The 14 T cell receptor beta chains reported below all come from one sample, sequenced in a study of tissue T cells after allogeneic stem cell transplantation. Time point specified: mouse harvest day 14 after allogeneic transplant. Each mouse received 10^7 T-cell-depleted marrow cells plus 10^6 splenic CD5+ T cells by tail vein. Using immunoSEQ multiplex PCR, the repertoire was profiled, and TCRdb retains in-frame clones only, with some absent. The data contain some 7,900 clones, 37% of them seen just once; the ten biggest clones take up 2.5% to 3.5%. Sequenced: skin. All receptors derive from a female BALB/c mouse given C57BL/6 T cells with graft-versus-host disease after an allogeneic hematopoietic cell transplant.

On this clone itself: The listed genes are named as in mouse. The read halts 1 residue ahead of the CDR3 end, with the missing end drawn from the germline J gene. The chain couples TRBV3 to TRBJ1-1; no clear D gene. Trimming shortened V by 0 bases and J by 6 bases, and 5 bases separated the two germline ends. The CDR3 is made up of 12 amino acids. Germline V gene lookup returns CDR1 SNHLY and CDR2 FYNGKV (reference sequence). CDR3 bases read: TGTGCCAGCAGCTTAGCGAAGGCAGAAGTCTTC. Residues: CASSLAKAEVF. In full, the CDR3 reads CASSLAKAEVFF. The variable domain in full, with the rest retrieved from reference TRBV3 and TRBJ1-1, is GPKVLQIPSHQIIDMGQMVTLNCDPVSNHLYFYWYKQILGQQMEFLVNFYNGKVMEKSKLFKDQFSVERPDGSYFTLKIQPTALEDSAVYFCASSLAKAEVFFGKGTRLTVV.

In the case of this clone: Genes and germline come from the mouse. The DNA ends 1 residue before the CDR3 does, and the rest of the CDR3 is filled in from the germline J gene. The chain combines TRBV14 with TRBJ2-3; weak D call: TRBD1 (6 bases). The CDR3 consists of 14 residues. Germline CDR1 reads SGHDT; CDR2 reads FRDEAV. Trimming took off 2 bases at V and 0 bases at J, with 7 bases between the two ends. The CDR3 sequence: CASSLQGSAETLYF. The CDR3 bases that were read are TGTGCCAGCAGTTTACAGGGCAGTGCAGAAACGCTGTAT.

To note about this clone: Gene and germline names: mouse. The CDR3 is cut off 1 residue early in the read; its end comes from the germline J gene. The rearrangement joins TRBV15 to TRBJ2-4; TRBD1 is a possible D gene (6 bases). Per germline, CDR1 SGHND and CDR2 FRSKSL. The CDR3 is 13 amino acids. Trimming left V 3 bases short and J 7 bases short, with 11 bases between. CDR3: CASSLQGKDTLYF. CDR3 DNA, as far as it was read: TGTGCCAGCAGTTTGCAGGGGAAGGACACCTTGTAC. The full variable domain, completed using reference TRBV15 and TRBJ2-4, is DAGVTQTPRHEVAEKGQTIILKCEPVSGHNDLFWYRQTKIQGLELLSYFRSKSLMEDGGAFKDRFKAEMLNSSFSTLKIQPTEPKDSAVYLCASSLQGKDTLYFGAGTRLSVL.

This clone is judged medium-sized. Gene names are the mouse ones. The read halts 1 residue ahead of the CDR3 end, with the missing end drawn from the germline J gene. This chain connects TRBV12-1 to TRBJ2-5; TRBD1 might be the D (6 bases). The CDR3 runs to 13 residues. Germline loops: CDR1 SGHSN, CDR2 HYEKVE. Trimming took 4 bases from V and 6 from J, leaving 13 bases between them. The CDR3 sequence is CASSPQGGDTQYF. The part of the CDR3 DNA that was read is TGTGCCAGCTCCCCACAGGGCGGGGACACCCAGTAC.

On this clone itself: Gene names refer to mouse genes. The read finishes 1 residue shy of the CDR3 end, and the germline J gene is used to complete it. V usage is TRBV26 and J usage is TRBJ2-1, with TRBD2 identical over 12 bases. The CDR3 sequence is 14 residues long. The germline CDR1 and CDR2 sequences are KGHPV and FQNQEV (reference sequence). Losses at the gene ends were 5 bases for V and 6 bases for J; bases not matched to a gene: 2. Partial CDR3 DNA: TGTGCCAGCAGTTGGGACTGGGGGGTTGCTGAGCAGTTC. Protein sequence: CASSWDWGVAEQF. The complete CDR3 protein is CASSWDWGVAEQFF.

Remarks on this clone: Here the gene names and germline are mouse. The read halts 1 residue ahead of the CDR3 end, with the missing end drawn from the germline J gene. The rearrangement links TRBV5 to TRBJ2-5; D is unclear. The CDR3 loop spans 14 amino acids. Between the trimmed V and J ends, which lost 3 bases and 0 bases, there was a span of 7 bases. CDR1 is LGHNA, CDR2 YNLKQL, per germline (reference sequence). The CDR3 sequence: CASSQRQNQDTQYF. CDR3 DNA (partial): TGTGCCAGCAGCCAGAGACAAAACCAAGACACCCAGTAC.

This clone is deemed medium-sized (0.01 to 0.1%). Gene names are the mouse ones. The CDR3 end falls 1 residue outside the read, so it is completed with the germline J gene. V usage is TRBV26 and J usage is TRBJ2-7, with TRBD1 matching 7 bases. Germline CDR1 KGHPV, CDR2 FQNQEV (reference sequence). The CDR3 has 13 amino acids. The trim removed 2 bases at V and 3 bases at J, leaving 1 base unmatched. The CDR3 is CASSLPGGYEQYF. The covered CDR3 bases are TGTGCCAGCAGTCTGCCAGGGGGCTATGAACAGTAC.

In its sample, this clone was seen a few times. The germline and genes are mouse ones. The read terminates 1 residue before the CDR3 end, so the remaining end is supplied by the germline J gene. This sample includes further DNA sequences coding for the same CDR3. The chain recombines TRBV26 with TRBJ2-7; no reliable D call. From germline, CDR1 is KGHPV and CDR2 FQNQEV (reference sequence). V shed 2 bases and J shed 1 base, with 6 bases lying between them. The CDR3 runs to 13 residues. CDR3 DNA (partial): TGTGCCAGCAGTCTGCCGGGGTCCTATGAACAGTAC. This translates into CASSLPGSYEQY. The whole CDR3 region reads CASSLPGSYEQYF.

This clone was detected only a few times. All gene names here are mouse names. The sequenced fragment ends 1 residue before the CDR3 boundary, so the rest is inferred from the germline J gene. The chain uses TRBV31 and TRBJ1-2; D is ambiguous. Germline V CDR1 and CDR2: GKSSPN, SITVG. V shed 7 bases and J shed 2 bases, with 8 bases lying between them. The CDR3 spans 11 residues. The part of the CDR3 DNA that was read is TGTGCCTCGTCTGGGAACTCCGACTACACC. As protein: CASSGNSDYT. The whole CDR3 protein is CASSGNSDYTF.

Concerning this clone: These gene names are mouse names. The part of the CDR3 DNA that was read is TGTGCAAGCAGCCCCAAGGGGGGCGCGGACACCCAGTAC. Protein: CASSPKGGADTQY. The entire CDR3 reads CASSPKGGADTQYF. The chain carries TRBV16 and TRBJ2-5, with D perhaps matching TRBD2 (7 bases). The read finishes 1 residue shy of the CDR3 end, and the germline J gene is used to complete it. The CDR3 has 14 amino acids. Trimming shortened V by 5 bases and J by 6 bases, and 15 bases separated the two germline ends. Germline-derived CDR1 and CDR2 are SGHSA and FRNQAP.

This clone was observed a few times. Mouse gene names apply. This sample also contains other DNA sequences that code for the same CDR3. CDR3 DNA, as far as it was read: TGTGCCAGCAGTCGACAGACAAACTCCGACTACACC. It encodes CASSRQTNSDYT. The whole CDR3 protein reads CASSRQTNSDYTF. The V call is TRBV26, the J call TRBJ1-2; a possible D gene is TRBD1 (5 bases). The CDR3 is cut off 1 residue early in the read; its end comes from the germline J gene. V was clipped by 4 bases and J by 0 bases, with 6 bases between them. The CDR3 is made up of 13 amino acids. Germline loops: CDR1 KGHPV, CDR2 FQNQEV (reference sequence).

This clone is labeled as medium-sized. The genes are named according to mouse. The DNA ends 1 residue before the CDR3 does, and the rest of the CDR3 is filled in from the germline J gene. The gene calls are TRBV12-1 and TRBJ2-1; weak D call: TRBD1 (6 bases). V was cut by 2 bases and J by 4 bases, with 11 bases left in between. The CDR3 runs 14 residues. The V gene's germline CDR1 is SGHSN and CDR2 HYEKVE. Incomplete CDR3 DNA: TGTGCCAGCTCTCCACCGGGACAATATGCTGAGCAGTTC. Translating gives CASSPPGQYAEQF. The entire CDR3 reads CASSPPGQYAEQFF.

On this clone itself: Gene names refer to mouse genes. The read terminates 1 residue before the CDR3 end, so the remaining end is supplied by the germline J gene. This chain joins TRBV26 and TRBJ2-4; unclear D gene. This CDR3 region has 13 residues. From germline, CDR1 is KGHPV and CDR2 FQNQEV (reference sequence). The germline V and J ends were trimmed by 4 bases and 0 bases, with 5 bases remaining between them. CDR3 residues: CASSPSSQNTLYF. CDR3 bases read: TGTGCCAGCAGTCCTTCTAGTCAAAACACCTTGTAC.

As for this clone: The gene symbols are mouse symbols. The read falls 1 residue short of the CDR3 end, and the missing part is taken from the germline J gene. J is TRBJ2-3 and V is TRBV26; TRBD2 matches 12 bases. Germline V gives CDR1 KGHPV, CDR2 FQNQEV (reference sequence). The CDR3 has 17 amino acids. V shed 2 bases, J shed 0 bases, and the junction held 3 bases outside the gene matches. This CDR3 reads CASSLGLGGTSAETLYF. CDR3 bases read: TGTGCCAGCAGTCTGGGACTGGGGGGGACTAGTGCAGAAACGCTGTAT.